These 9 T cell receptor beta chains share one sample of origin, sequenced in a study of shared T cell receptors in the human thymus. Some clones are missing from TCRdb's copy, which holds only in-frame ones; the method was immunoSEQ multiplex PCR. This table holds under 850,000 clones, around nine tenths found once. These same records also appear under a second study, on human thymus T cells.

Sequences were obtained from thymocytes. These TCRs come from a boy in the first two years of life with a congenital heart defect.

The CDR3 is CASSYSSYNEQFF. The DNA of the CDR3 is TGCGCCAGCAGCTATAGCTCCTACAATGAGCAGTTCTTC. The chain recombines TRBV4-3 with TRBJ2-1; D gene uncertain. The CDR3 has 13 residues. Germline V gene lookup returns CDR1 LGHNA and CDR2 YSLEER. V shed 5 bases and J shed 0 bases, with 5 bases lying between them.

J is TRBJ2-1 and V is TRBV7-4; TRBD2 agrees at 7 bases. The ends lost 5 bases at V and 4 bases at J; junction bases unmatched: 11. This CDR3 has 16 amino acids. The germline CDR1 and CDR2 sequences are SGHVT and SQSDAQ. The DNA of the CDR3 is TGTGCCAGCAGCCACCGGGACTATAGGTCTTACAATGAGCAGTTCTTC. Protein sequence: CASSHRDYRSYNEQFF. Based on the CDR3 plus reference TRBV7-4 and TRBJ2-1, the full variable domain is GAGVSQSPRYKVAKRGRDVALRCDSISGHVTLYWYRQTLGQGSEVLTYSQSDAQRDKSGRPSGRFSAERPERSVSTLKIQRTEQGDSAVYLCASSHRDYRSYNEQFFGPGTRLTVL.

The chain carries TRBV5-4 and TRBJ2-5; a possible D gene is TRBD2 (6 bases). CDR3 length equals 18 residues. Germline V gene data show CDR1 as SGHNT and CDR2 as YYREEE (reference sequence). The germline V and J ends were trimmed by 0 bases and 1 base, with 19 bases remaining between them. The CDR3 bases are TGTGCCAGCAGCTTGGATCCTGCGTCGGGGGAGACCCAAGAGACCCAGTACTTC. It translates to CASSLDPASGETQETQYF.

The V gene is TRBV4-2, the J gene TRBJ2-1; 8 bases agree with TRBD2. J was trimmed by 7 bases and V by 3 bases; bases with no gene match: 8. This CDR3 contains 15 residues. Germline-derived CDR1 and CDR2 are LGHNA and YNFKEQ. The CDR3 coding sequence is TGTGCCAGCAGCCAGTTTAGACTAGCGATAAATGAGCAGTTCTTC. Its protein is CASSQFRLAINEQFF.

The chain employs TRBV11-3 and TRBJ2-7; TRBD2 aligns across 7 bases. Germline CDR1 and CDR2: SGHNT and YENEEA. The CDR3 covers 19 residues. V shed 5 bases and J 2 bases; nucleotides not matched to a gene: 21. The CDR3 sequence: CASSHRTYRGGQAAYEQYF. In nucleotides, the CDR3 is TGTGCCAGCAGCCACCGCACCTACCGGGGAGGGCAAGCCGCCTACGAGCAGTACTTC.

Written as DNA, the CDR3 is TGTGCCACCGTACTAGCGCTAACCTACGAGCAGTACTTC. It specifies CATVLALTYEQYF. The V and J genes are TRBV2 and TRBJ2-7; TRBD2 matches at 7 bases. CDR1 SNHLY and CDR2 FYNNEI come from the germline V gene. Trimming cost V 10 bases and J 2 bases; bases outside gene matches: 8. This CDR3 contains 13 residues.

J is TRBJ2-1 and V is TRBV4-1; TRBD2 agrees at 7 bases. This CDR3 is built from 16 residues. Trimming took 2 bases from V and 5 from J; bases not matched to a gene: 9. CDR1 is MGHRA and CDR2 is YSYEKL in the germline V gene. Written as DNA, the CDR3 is TGCGCCAGCAGCCAACATCTAGGGGCGGGAGACAATGAGCAGTTCTTC. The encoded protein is CASSQHLGAGDNEQFF.

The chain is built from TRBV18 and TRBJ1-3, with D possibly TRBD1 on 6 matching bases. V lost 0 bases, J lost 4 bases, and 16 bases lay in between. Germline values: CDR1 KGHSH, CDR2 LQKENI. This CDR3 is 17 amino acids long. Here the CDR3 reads CASSPPPGAILGNTIYF. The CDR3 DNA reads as TGTGCCAGCTCACCACCTCCAGGGGCGATACTAGGAAACACCATATATTTT.

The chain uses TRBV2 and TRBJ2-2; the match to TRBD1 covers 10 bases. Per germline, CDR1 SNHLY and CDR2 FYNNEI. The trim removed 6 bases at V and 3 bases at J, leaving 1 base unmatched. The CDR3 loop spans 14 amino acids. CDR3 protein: CASRDRGYTGELFF. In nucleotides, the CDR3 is TGTGCCAGCAGGGACAGGGGGTACACCGGGGAGCTGTTTTTT. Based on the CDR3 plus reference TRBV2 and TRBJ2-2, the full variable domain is EPEVTQTPSHQVTQMGQEVILRCVPISNHLYFYWYRQILGQKVEFLVSFYNNEISEKSEIFDDQFSVERPDGSNFTLKIRSTKLEDSAMYFCASRDRGYTGELFFGEGSRLTVL.